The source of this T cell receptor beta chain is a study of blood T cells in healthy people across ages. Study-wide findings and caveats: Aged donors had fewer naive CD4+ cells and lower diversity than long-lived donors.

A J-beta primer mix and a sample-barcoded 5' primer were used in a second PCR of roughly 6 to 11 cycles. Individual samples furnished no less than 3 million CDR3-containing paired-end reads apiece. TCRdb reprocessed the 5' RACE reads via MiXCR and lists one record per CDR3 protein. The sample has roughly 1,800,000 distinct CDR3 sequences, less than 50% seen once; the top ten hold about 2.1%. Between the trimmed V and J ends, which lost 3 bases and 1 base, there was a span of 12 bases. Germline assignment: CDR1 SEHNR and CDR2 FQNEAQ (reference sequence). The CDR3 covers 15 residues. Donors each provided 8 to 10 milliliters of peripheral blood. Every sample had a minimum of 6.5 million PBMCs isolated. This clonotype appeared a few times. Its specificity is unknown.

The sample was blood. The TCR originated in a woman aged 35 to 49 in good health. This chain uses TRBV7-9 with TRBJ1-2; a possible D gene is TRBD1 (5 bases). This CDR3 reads CASSLPGRINYGYTF. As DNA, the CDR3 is TGTGCCAGCAGCTTGCCGGGACGGATTAACTATGGCTACACCTTC. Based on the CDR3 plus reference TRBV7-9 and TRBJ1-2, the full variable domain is DTGVSQNPRHKITKRGQNVTFRCDPISEHNRLYWYRQTLGQGPEFLTYFQNEAQLEKSRLLSDRFSAERPKGSFSTLEIQRTEQGDSAMYLCASSLPGRINYGYTFGSGTRLTVV.